The entry below describes one T cell receptor beta chain. What it recognizes is unknown. This record comes from a study of CD8 T cells in Susac syndrome. CDR1 SGHRS and CDR2 YFSETQ come from the germline V gene. The CDR3 is made up of 13 amino acids. V was cut by 7 bases and J by 4 bases, with 15 bases left in between. RNA, at about 0.45 to 1 ug, was reverse transcribed with random hexamers. Amplification of TCR beta CDR3 was carried out by immunoSEQ multiplex PCR, which covered 54 Vbeta and 13 Jbeta segments. TCRdb re-called the immunoSEQ multiplex PCR reads through MiXCR, storing one row per CDR3 protein. This table has roughly 200,000 distinct CDR3 sequences, about 95% appearing once. Findings and limits, study-wide: The study's TCR sequencing and HLA analysis drew on a certain number of individuals. That number was acknowledged as relatively small.

Negative isolation was applied to CD8+ and CD4+ T cells, and FACS enrichment was applied to TEMRA cells. Material: CD4+ T cells from PBMCs. The source of this sequence is a human donor in good health. This sequence joins TRBV5-1 and TRBJ2-7; the D gene is possibly TRBD2 (5 bases). The CDR3 sequence is CASRRLRGYEQYF. The CDR3 DNA sequence: TGCGCCAGCCGTCGATTGCGAGGGTACGAGCAGTACTTC.